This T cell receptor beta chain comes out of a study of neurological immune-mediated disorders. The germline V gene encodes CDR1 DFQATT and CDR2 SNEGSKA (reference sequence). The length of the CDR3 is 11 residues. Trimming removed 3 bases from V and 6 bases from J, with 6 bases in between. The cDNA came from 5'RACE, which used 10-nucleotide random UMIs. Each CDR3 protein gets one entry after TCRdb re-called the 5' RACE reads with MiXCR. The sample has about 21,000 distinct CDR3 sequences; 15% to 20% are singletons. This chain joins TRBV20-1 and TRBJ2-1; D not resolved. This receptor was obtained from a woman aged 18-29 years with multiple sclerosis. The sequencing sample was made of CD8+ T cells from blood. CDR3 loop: CSARIGNEQFF. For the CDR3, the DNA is TGCAGTGCTAGGATAGGCAATGAGCAGTTCTTC.